These 21 T cell receptor beta chains were sequenced from one sample in a study of T cell responses to AZD1222 COVID-19 vaccine. This table comes from immunoSEQ multiplex PCR, and its TCRdb copy is limited to in-frame clones, with some not included. The sample lists 130,000 to 150,000 clones; approximately 89% were seen once. This specimen was peripheral blood, taken on day 0 of MenACWY control vaccination. All receptors come from an adult in good health.

The chain employs TRBV4-1 and TRBJ1-1; 10 bases map to TRBD1. CDR1 MGHRA and CDR2 YSYEKL come from the germline V gene. With 3 bases clipped from V and 10 bases from J, the junction kept 11 bases outside the gene matches. The CDR3 sequence is 15 residues long. This CDR3 reads CASSQAPGQGRGAFF. CDR3 in DNA: TGCGCCAGCAGCCAGGCACCGGGACAGGGGAGAGGAGCTTTCTTT.

CDR3 sequence reads: CASRGGGGVRNEKLFF. In DNA, the CDR3 is TGTGCCAGCAGGGGGGGAGGGGGCGTCAGGAATGAAAAACTGTTTTTT. The chain combines TRBV25-1 with TRBJ1-4, with TRBD1 matching 7 bases. Losses at the gene ends were 6 bases for V and 5 bases for J; bases not matched to a gene: 12. The CDR3 extends over 16 amino acids. CDR1 MGHDK and CDR2 SYGVNS come from the germline V gene.

The chain combines TRBV7-9 with TRBJ2-7, with TRBD1 identical over 8 bases. V was pared by 5 bases and J by 6 bases, with 9 bases of the junction left unmatched. The CDR3 covers 14 residues. The germline V gene has CDR1 SEHNR and CDR2 FQNEAQ (reference sequence). The CDR3: CASSLRTGKGEQYF. The CDR3, as DNA: TGTGCCAGCAGCCTCCGGACAGGGAAAGGCGAGCAGTACTTC.

This chain joins TRBV7-9 and TRBJ1-5; a possible D gene is TRBD1 (5 bases). The V gene's germline CDR1 is SEHNR and CDR2 FQNEAQ (reference sequence). The germline V and J ends were trimmed by 5 bases and 3 bases, with 8 bases remaining between them. The CDR3 is 13 residues long. The CDR3 reads CASSLGVNQPQHF. The DNA of the CDR3 is TGTGCCAGCAGCCTGGGGGTCAATCAGCCCCAGCATTTT.

The chain employs TRBV19 and TRBJ2-3; 7 bases line up with TRBD1. Looked up from germline, CDR1 is LNHDA and CDR2 is SQIVND (reference sequence). CDR3 length equals 15 residues. Trimming removed 4 bases from V and 0 bases from J; junction bases left unmatched: 4. The CDR3 region has the DNA TGTGCCAGTAGTAGGGACAGCTCTAGCACAGATACGCAGTATTTT. It translates to CASSRDSSSTDTQYF.

This sequence joins TRBV29-1 and TRBJ1-2, with TRBD1 matching over 8 bases. V shed 0 bases, J shed 8 bases, and the junction held 8 bases outside the gene matches. The CDR3 loop spans 14 amino acids. The germline V gene has CDR1 SQVTM and CDR2 ANQGSEA. The CDR3 protein is CSVEDPQGAGGYTF. The CDR3 nucleotides are TGCAGCGTTGAAGATCCTCAGGGGGCAGGAGGCTACACCTTC.

The genes are TRBV28 and TRBJ2-7, with 11 bases aligning to TRBD1. V shed 4 bases, J shed 4 bases, and the junction held 9 bases outside the gene matches. Germline CDR1 and CDR2: MDHEN and SYDVKM. The CDR3 is 16 residues long. CDR3 nucleotide sequence: TGTGCCAGCAGTTCACTCGGACAGGGGGCTCGGTACGAGCAGTACTTC. Protein product: CASSSLGQGARYEQYF. The variable domain in full, completed from reference TRBV28 and TRBJ2-7, reads DVKVTQSSRYLVKRTGEKVFLECVQDMDHENMFWYRQDPGLGLRLIYFSYDVKMKEKGDIPEGYSVSREKKERFSLILESASTNQTSMYLCASSSLGQGARYEQYFGPGTRLTVT.

The chain combines TRBV5-4 with TRBJ1-1, with D possibly being TRBD1 (5 bases). Germline CDR1 reads SGHNT; CDR2 reads YYREEE (reference sequence). This CDR3 comprises 16 residues. V lost 4 bases and J lost 1, with 17 bases in between. The CDR3 spells CASSPDGGGRNTEAFF. CDR3 DNA: TGTGCCAGCAGCCCTGACGGGGGGGGAAGGAACACTGAAGCTTTCTTT.

The chain has TRBV9 and TRBJ2-1; 11 bases are shared with TRBD2. V was clipped by 3 bases and J by 10 bases; unmatched bases: 9. Germline V gene sequence: CDR1 SGDLS, CDR2 YYNGEE. This CDR3 spans 15 amino acids. CDR3: CASSEGSGGAREQFF. The CDR3 DNA reads as TGTGCCAGCAGCGAGGGTAGCGGGGGGGCCAGGGAGCAGTTCTTC.

This chain uses TRBV4-3 with TRBJ2-5, with 9 bases lining up with TRBD1. Trimming removed 2 bases from V and 7 bases from J; junction bases left unmatched: 5. Germline V lookup: CDR1 LGHNA, CDR2 YSLEER. The CDR3 loop spans 14 amino acids. The CDR3 DNA follows: TGCGCCAGCAGCCAAAAGGGACAGGGTTCGACCCAGTACTTC. Amino acid sequence: CASSQKGQGSTQYF.

This CDR3 reads CASSHPSSGPNTEAFF. CDR3 nucleotide sequence: TGCGCCAGCAGCCATCCTTCGTCAGGGCCGAACACTGAAGCTTTCTTT. V usage is TRBV4-3 and J usage is TRBJ1-1; D may be TRBD1 (5 bases). Germline V lookup: CDR1 LGHNA, CDR2 YSLEER. CDR3 length equals 16 residues. The V end was cut by 3 bases, the J end by 1 base, with 15 bases between.

The gene calls are TRBV7-2 and TRBJ1-1, with 7 nucleotides matching TRBD1. This CDR3 is built from 13 residues. The J segment lost 4 bases and the V segment lost 3 bases, leaving 2 bases of the junction unmatched. Per the germline V gene, CDR1 is SGHTA and CDR2 is FQGNSA. This CDR3 is CASSFNRGTEAFF. The CDR3 DNA is TGTGCCAGCAGCTTTAACAGGGGCACTGAAGCTTTCTTT.

The gene calls are TRBV14 and TRBJ2-3; D gene uncertain. The CDR3 totals 11 residues. Looked up from germline, CDR1 is SGHDN and CDR2 is FVKESK. V lost 2 bases and J lost 6, with 3 bases in between. CDR3 sequence reads: CASSQQDTQYF. In nucleotides, the CDR3 is TGTGCCAGCAGCCAACAGGATACGCAGTATTTT.

V and J are TRBV12-3 or TRBV12-4 and TRBJ1-2; D remains ambiguous. The CDR3 contains 11 residues. Trimming shortened V by 5 bases and J by 6 bases, and 7 bases separated the two germline ends. CDR3 sequence reads: CASSQSDGYTF. The CDR3 DNA is TGTGCCAGCAGTCAAAGCGATGGCTACACCTTC.

This chain connects TRBV4-3 to TRBJ1-3, with a possible D match to TRBD1 (5 bases). Per the germline V gene, CDR1 is LGHNA and CDR2 is YSLEER. The CDR3 is made up of 15 amino acids. The V end was cut by 3 bases, the J end by 0 bases, with 9 bases between. For the CDR3, the DNA is TGCGCCAGCAGCCAGCTGGGGGGCTCTGGAAACACCATATATTTT. This encodes CASSQLGGSGNTIYF.

This clone was observed a single time. The chain combines TRBV6-5 with TRBJ1-6, with D possibly TRBD1 on 5 matching bases. V was shortened by 6 bases and J by 4 bases, with 13 bases between the two germline ends. Germline lookup yields CDR1 MNHEY and CDR2 SVGAGI. This CDR3 region has 15 residues. The CDR3 spells CASRGRAGYNSPLHF. DNA for the CDR3: TGTGCCAGCAGGGGGAGGGCAGGGTATAATTCACCCCTCCACTTT.

This sequence joins TRBV29-1 and TRBJ1-2; D is uncertain. The CDR3 runs 14 residues. V lost 0 bases and J 0 bases, leaving 8 bases between the germline ends. Germline CDR1 SQVTM, CDR2 ANQGSEA. Written as DNA, the CDR3 is TGCAGCGTTGAAGAGTGGACGACTAACTATGGCTACACCTTC. Protein product: CSVEEWTTNYGYTF. The variable domain in full, with the rest retrieved from reference TRBV29-1 and TRBJ1-2, is SAVISQKPSRDICQRGTSLTIQCQVDSQVTMMFWYRQQPGQSLTLIATANQGSEATYESGFVIDKFPISRPNLTFSTLTVSNMSPEDSSIYLCSVEEWTTNYGYTFGSGTRLTVV.

The rearrangement joins TRBV7-2 to TRBJ1-5; TRBD1 might be the D (5 bases). The CDR3 length is 13 residues. Looked up from germline, CDR1 is SGHTA and CDR2 is FQGNSA. V shed 8 bases and J shed 11 bases, with 19 bases lying between them. CDR3: CASSAGFDQSQHF. The CDR3 coding sequence is TGTGCCAGCTCTGCAGGGTTCGATCAATCCCAGCATTTT.

This clone was detected only a few times. The chain recombines TRBV5-1 with TRBJ2-5; 7 bases fit TRBD1. V lost 4 bases, J lost 1 base, and 4 bases stayed unmatched. This CDR3 spans 14 amino acids. The germline gives CDR1 SGHRS, CDR2 YFSETQ. The CDR3: CASSHGDSQETQYF. The DNA for the CDR3 is TGCGCCAGCAGCCACGGGGACAGCCAAGAGACCCAGTACTTC.

The rearrangement joins TRBV18 to TRBJ2-4, with D tentatively TRBD1 (5 bases). Germline V gene lookup returns CDR1 KGHSH and CDR2 LQKENI. V lost 3 bases to trimming and J lost 5 bases, with 11 bases between them. CDR3 length: 14 residues. The CDR3 DNA is TGTGCCAGCTCACCCCAAAGGGGCCAAAACATTCAGTACTTC. It encodes CASSPQRGQNIQYF. Complete variable domain (other parts from reference TRBV18 and TRBJ2-4): NAGVMQNPRHLVRRRGQEARLRCSPMKGHSHVYWYRQLPEEGLKFMVYLQKENIIDESGMPKERFSAEFPKEGPSILRIQQVVRGDSAAYFCASSPQRGQNIQYFGAGTRLSVL.

The chain uses TRBV5-1 and TRBJ1-4; D is ambiguous. V gave up 5 bases and J gave up 4 bases, with 6 bases separating them. CDR3 length equals 12 residues. Germline CDR1 SGHRS, CDR2 YFSETQ. Here the CDR3 DNA reads TGCGCCAGCAGGGCAGTTAATGAAAAACTGTTTTTT. Translation: CASRAVNEKLFF.